This entry features one TCR beta chain sequence. These data originate in a study of cytomegalovirus exposure and HLA in healthy donors. Study-wide background: A subsequent analysis stated that the roughly 120 validation repertoires were run on the same platform as the approximately 610 first-cohort repertoires.

TCRdb's table, derived via immunoSEQ multiplex PCR, lists solely in-frame clones and lacks some. The table records over 110,000 clones, around 84% of them present only once. The receptor was isolated from a young man in good health and CMV-seropositive. The material sequenced was PBMCs.

CDR3 amino acids: CASSEAGTAINYGYTF. The CDR3 DNA sequence: TGTGCCAGCAGTGAAGCCGGGACAGCGATCAACTATGGCTACACCTTC. The chain is built from TRBV6-1 and TRBJ1-2; 7 bases agree with TRBD1. Germline CDR1 is MNHNS and CDR2 is SASEGT. V lost 0 bases to trimming and J lost 2 bases; unmatched junction nucleotides: 6. The CDR3 is 16 residues long.